Listed here is a single T cell receptor (beta chain). The antigen is not known. Germline CDR1 and CDR2: LGHDT and YNNKEL (reference sequence). V was clipped by 0 bases and J by 7 bases, with 10 bases between them. This CDR3 is 14 amino acids long. A quantity of roughly 0.5 to 1 ug RNA underwent reverse transcription using random hexamers. TCR beta CDR3 was amplified by immunoSEQ multiplex PCR. This amplification extended across 54 Vbeta and 13 Jbeta segments. TCRdb reanalysed the immunoSEQ multiplex PCR reads using MiXCR and keeps one entry per CDR3 protein. The table has 100,000 to 150,000 distinct CDR3 sequences, around 94% seen once. This sample is part of a study of CD8 T cells in Susac syndrome. Study at large: Roughly six sequenced Susac syndrome patients had clinically active disease, while roughly 8 were in remission.

From blood CD8+ and CD4+ T cells, TCR beta sequences were generated. Findings of the study overall: The number of Susac-specific public clones found was around 16 in total CD8+ repertoires and about 5 in CD8+ TEMRA repertoires.

This rearrangement joins TRBV3-1 to TRBJ1-5; D is unclear. The sample consisted of CD8+ T cells from PBMCs. This clonotype was sampled from a human donor with Susac syndrome. CDR3 in amino acids: CASSQDWQTQPQHF. In DNA, the CDR3 is TGTGCCAGCAGCCAAGATTGGCAGACGCAGCCCCAGCATTTT.